This TCR beta chain was captured by sequencing in a study of blood T cell repertoires in COVID-19. Study-level background: In each case, the material was cDNA or gDNA derived from T cells, B-cell-depleted T cells, or PBMCs.

CDR1 LNHDA and CDR2 SQIVND come from the germline V gene (reference sequence). This CDR3 comprises 15 residues. Trimming took 6 bases from V and 1 from J; bases not matched to a gene: 8. The Seattle patients joined while their infection was active and were tracked longitudinally afterward. Original handling: Amplification of reference gene primers provided the estimated nucleated cell counts. Data came from immunoSEQ multiplex PCR; TCRdb stores just in-frame clones and leaves some out. The V and J calls and the clone size are those of that table, but D and trimming were determined from the DNA. The table lists 300,000 to 350,000 clones, roughly 86% of them singletons.

The source material was peripheral blood. This chain connects TRBV19 to TRBJ2-5, with 7 bases lining up with TRBD1. The sequence was obtained from a man younger than 40 with COVID-19, enrolled during active disease. The CDR3 region has the DNA TGTGCCAGTAGCTACGGACAGGACTTCCAAGAGACCCAGTACTTC. It translates to CASSYGQDFQETQYF.